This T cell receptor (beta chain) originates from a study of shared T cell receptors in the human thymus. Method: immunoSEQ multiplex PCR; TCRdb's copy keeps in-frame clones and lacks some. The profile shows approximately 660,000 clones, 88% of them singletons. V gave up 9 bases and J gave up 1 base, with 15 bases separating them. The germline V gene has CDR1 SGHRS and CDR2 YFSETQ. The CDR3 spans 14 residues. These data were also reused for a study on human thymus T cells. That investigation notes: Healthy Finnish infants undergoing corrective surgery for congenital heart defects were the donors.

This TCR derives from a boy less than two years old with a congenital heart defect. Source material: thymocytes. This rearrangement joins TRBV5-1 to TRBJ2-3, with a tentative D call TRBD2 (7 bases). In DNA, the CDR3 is TGCGCCACCCGGGGGGCGGGAGGCACAGATACGCAGTATTTT. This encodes CATRGAGGTDTQYF.